This T cell receptor beta chain comes out of a study of patients and donors after allogeneic stem cell transplantation (TCRdb year 2020). Library preparation was by RT-PCR. For sequencing, a NextSeq 550 was employed. TCRdb cleaned the public reads at Q25 with fastp, built clones with MiXCR and kept in-frame beta chains. CDR3 protein duplicates are merged, each entry listing the most common genes and DNA. This sample comprises approximately 200,000 distinct CDR3 sequences, approximately 14% of them detected only once. Around a tenth of the sample comes from the top ten. This clonotype has just a few counts. No cognate antigen has been identified for it. The record has no base qualities; no much larger clone is one base away. V gives up 2 bases and J gives up 5 bases, and the segment between their germline ends measures 7 bases. The CDR3 numbers 13 residues from cysteine through phenylalanine. Only the CDR3 DNA is retained, 39 bases long and in frame from the first base.

The V and J segments used are TRBV12-3 or TRBV12-4 and TRBJ1-5; confidence is insufficient to name the D gene. The material sequenced was blood, either unsorted or a sorted T cell fraction (not recorded which). This clonotype was sampled from a human donor who was either an allogeneic HSCT recipient or a stem cell or donor lymphocyte infusion donor (not recorded which). It is not recorded whose cells these are; they may come from a transplant donor. The DNA is TGTGCCAGCAGTTTATTTCAGGATCAGCCCCAGCATTTT. Translated, this is CASSLFQDQPQHF.